The clone carrying this T cell receptor (beta chain) was picked up one time. The antigen remains unidentified. Unique molecular identifiers were built into the TCR beta cDNA libraries. From the PCR reads, TCRdb called clonotypes with MiXCR, one entry per CDR3 protein. The data hold about half a million distinct CDR3 sequences, with around a third observed a single time. This sample stems from a study of post-analysis software for immune sequencing data. About the research overall: Several disease courses (relapsing-remitting, secondary progressive and progressive-relapsing) of multiple sclerosis were included. Study results and limitations: Controls had lower frequencies than patients of four or five TRBV segments, which included TRBV5-6, TRBV5-1 and TRBV20-1.

The V end lost 0 bases, the J end lost 7 bases, and 11 bases lay between the germline ends. Germline V gives CDR1 SGHRS, CDR2 YFSETQ. CDR3 size: 15 residues. The sequencing input was blood. The origin of this receptor is a girl aged 2 to 17 with multiple sclerosis. The chain carries TRBV5-1 and TRBJ1-6; D remains unclear. The CDR3 bases are TGCGCCAGCAGCTTGGATGTGGTTATCAATTCACCCCTCCACTTT. This translates into CASSLDVVINSPLHF.